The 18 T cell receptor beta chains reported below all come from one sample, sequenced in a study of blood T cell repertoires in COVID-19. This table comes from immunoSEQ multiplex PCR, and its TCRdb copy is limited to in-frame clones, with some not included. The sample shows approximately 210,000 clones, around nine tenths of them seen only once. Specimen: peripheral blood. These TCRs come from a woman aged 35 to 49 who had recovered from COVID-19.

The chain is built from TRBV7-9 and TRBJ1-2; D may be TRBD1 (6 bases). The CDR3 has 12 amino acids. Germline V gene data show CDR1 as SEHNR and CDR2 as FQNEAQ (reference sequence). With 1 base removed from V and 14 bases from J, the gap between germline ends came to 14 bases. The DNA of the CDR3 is TGTGCCAGCAGCTTAGATCAGGGGTTTAAGACCTTC. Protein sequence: CASSLDQGFKTF.

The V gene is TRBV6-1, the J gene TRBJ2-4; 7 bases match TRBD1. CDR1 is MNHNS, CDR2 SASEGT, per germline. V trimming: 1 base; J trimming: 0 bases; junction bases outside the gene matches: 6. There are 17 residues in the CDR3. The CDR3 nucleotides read TGTGCCAGCAGTGAAGGGGACAGCAACTTAGCCAAAAACATTCAGTACTTC. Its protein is CASSEGDSNLAKNIQYF.

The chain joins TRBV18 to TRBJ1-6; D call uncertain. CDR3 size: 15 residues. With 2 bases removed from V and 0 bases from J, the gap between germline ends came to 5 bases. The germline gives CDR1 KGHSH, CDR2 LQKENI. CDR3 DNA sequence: TGTGCCAGCTCACCAGCTAGCTCCTATAATTCACCCCTCCACTTT. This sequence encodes CASSPASSYNSPLHF.

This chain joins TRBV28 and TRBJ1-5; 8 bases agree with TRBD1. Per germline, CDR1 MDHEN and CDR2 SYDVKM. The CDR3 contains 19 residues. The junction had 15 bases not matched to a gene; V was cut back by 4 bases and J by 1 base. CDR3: CASSSDRAGASRSNQPQHF. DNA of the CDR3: TGTGCCAGCAGTTCGGACAGGGCGGGGGCAAGCCGCAGCAATCAGCCCCAGCATTTT.

In nucleotides, the CDR3 is TGTGCCACCAGCAAATGGACAGGTCCTTTAATAGGCAATCAGCCCCAGCATTTT. Encoded protein: CATSKWTGPLIGNQPQHF. The V call is TRBV15, the J call TRBJ1-5, with 7 bases lining up with TRBD1. Germline V gene sequence: CDR1 LNHNV, CDR2 YYDKDF (reference sequence). V lost 4 bases, J lost 2 bases, and 14 bases stayed unmatched. This CDR3 is built from 18 residues. Complete variable domain (other parts from reference TRBV15 and TRBJ1-5): DAMVIQNPRYQVTQFGKPVTLSCSQTLNHNVMYWYQQKSSQAPKLLFHYYDKDFNNEADTPDNFQSRRPNTSFCFLDIRSPGLGDTAMYLCATSKWTGPLIGNQPQHFGDGTRLSIL.

As DNA, the CDR3 is TGTGCCAGCAGCTTGGAGGCGAGGCAGGCAACTAATGAAAAACTGTTTTTT. It specifies CASSLEARQATNEKLFF. The rearrangement joins TRBV7-9 to TRBJ1-4; D not resolved. The germline gives CDR1 SEHNR, CDR2 FQNEAQ (reference sequence). The V end lost 3 bases, the J end lost 0 bases, and 14 bases lay between the germline ends. The CDR3 totals 17 residues.

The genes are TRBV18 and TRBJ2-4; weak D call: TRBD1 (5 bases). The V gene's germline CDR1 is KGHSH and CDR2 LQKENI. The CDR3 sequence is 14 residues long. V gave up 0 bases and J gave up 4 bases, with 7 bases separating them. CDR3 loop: CASSPPQGKNIQYF. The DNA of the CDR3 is TGTGCCAGCTCACCACCGCAGGGTAAAAACATTCAGTACTTC.

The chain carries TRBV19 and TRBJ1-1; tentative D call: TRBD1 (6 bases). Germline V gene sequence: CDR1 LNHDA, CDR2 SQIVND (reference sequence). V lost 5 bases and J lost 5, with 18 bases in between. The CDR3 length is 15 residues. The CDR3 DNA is TGTGCCAGTAGTCTCCGGACAGCCCGGAGAACTGAAGCTTTCTTT. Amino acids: CASSLRTARRTEAFF.

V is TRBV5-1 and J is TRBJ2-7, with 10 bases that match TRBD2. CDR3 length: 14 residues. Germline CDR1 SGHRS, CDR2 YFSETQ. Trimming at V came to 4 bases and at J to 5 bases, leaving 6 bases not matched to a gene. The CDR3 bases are TGCGCCAGCAGCGCGCTAGCGGGAGAGGACGAGCAGTACTTC. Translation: CASSALAGEDEQYF.

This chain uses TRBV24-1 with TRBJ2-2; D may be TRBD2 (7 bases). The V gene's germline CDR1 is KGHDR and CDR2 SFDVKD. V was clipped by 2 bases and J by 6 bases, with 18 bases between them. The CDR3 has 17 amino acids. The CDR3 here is CATSDWTFLGGAGELFF. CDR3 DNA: TGTGCCACCAGTGATTGGACGTTTCTAGGGGGGGCCGGGGAGCTGTTTTTT.

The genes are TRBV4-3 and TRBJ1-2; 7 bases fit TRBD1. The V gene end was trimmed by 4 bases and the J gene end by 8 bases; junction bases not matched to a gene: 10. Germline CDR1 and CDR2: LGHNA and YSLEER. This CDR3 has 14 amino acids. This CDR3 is CASSPDRQGRGYTF. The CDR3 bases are TGCGCCAGCAGCCCGGACCGACAGGGCCGCGGCTACACCTTC.

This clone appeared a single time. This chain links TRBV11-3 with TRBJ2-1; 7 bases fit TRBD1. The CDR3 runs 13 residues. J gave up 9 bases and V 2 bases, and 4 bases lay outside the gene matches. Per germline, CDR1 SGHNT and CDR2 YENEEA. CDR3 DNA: TGTGCCAGCAGCTTACAGGGGGTTGCTGAGCAGTTCTTC. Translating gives CASSLQGVAEQFF.

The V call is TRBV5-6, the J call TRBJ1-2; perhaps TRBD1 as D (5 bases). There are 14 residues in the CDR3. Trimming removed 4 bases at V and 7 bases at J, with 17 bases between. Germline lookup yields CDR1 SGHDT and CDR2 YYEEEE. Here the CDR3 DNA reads TGTGCCAGCAGCGGGGGGGAGACTCGCCGTGGCTACACCTTC. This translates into CASSGGETRRGYTF. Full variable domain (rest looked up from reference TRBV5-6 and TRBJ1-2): DAGVTQSPTHLIKTRGQQVTLRCSPKSGHDTVSWYQQALGQGPQFIFQYYEEEERQRGNFPDRFSGHQFPNYSSELNVNALLLGDSALYLCASSGGETRRGYTFGSGTRLTVV.

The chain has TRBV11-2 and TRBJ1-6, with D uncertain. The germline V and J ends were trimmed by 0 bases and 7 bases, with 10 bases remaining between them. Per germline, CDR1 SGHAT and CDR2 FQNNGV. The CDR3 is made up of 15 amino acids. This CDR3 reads CASSLDPSGNSPLHF. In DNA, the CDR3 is TGTGCCAGCAGCTTAGACCCAAGCGGGAATTCACCCCTCCACTTT.

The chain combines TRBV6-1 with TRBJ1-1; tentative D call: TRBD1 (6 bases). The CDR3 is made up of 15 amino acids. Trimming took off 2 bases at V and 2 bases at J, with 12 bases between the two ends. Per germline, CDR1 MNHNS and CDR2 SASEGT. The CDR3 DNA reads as TGTGCCAGCAGTGAATCGACAGGAGTCAACACTGAAGCTTTCTTT. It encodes CASSESTGVNTEAFF.

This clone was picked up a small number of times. The CDR3 sequence is CASSLGSGNTIYF. The CDR3 DNA reads as TGTGCCAGCAGCTTGGGCTCGGGGAACACCATATATTTT. V is TRBV7-8 and J is TRBJ1-3; D is unresolved. This CDR3 region has 13 residues. Germline lookup yields CDR1 SGHVS and CDR2 FQNEAQ. The V gene lost 3 bases and the J gene lost 7 bases, with 10 bases spanning the gap.

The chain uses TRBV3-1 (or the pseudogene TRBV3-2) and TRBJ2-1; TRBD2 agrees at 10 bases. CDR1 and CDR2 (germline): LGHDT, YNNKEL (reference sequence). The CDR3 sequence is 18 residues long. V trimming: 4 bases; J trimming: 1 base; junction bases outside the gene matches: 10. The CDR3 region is CASSPTKREGESYNEQFF. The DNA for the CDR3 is TGTGCCAGCAGCCCGACTAAGCGGGAGGGCGAATCCTACAATGAGCAGTTCTTC.

The CDR3 spells CARGGAIKAGANVLTF. In DNA form, the CDR3 reads TGTGCCAGGGGAGGGGCAATTAAGGCTGGGGCCAACGTCCTGACTTTC. V usage is TRBV6-8 and J usage is TRBJ2-6, with 7 positions matching TRBD2. The CDR3 loop spans 16 amino acids. V trimming: 9 bases; J trimming: 2 bases; junction bases outside the gene matches: 10. Germline loops: CDR1 MNHGY, CDR2 SAAAGT.